This is a list of T cell receptor beta chains from one sample in a study of cytomegalovirus exposure and HLA in healthy donors. TCRdb's table, derived via immunoSEQ multiplex PCR, lists solely in-frame clones and lacks some. Of about 130,000 clones in the sample, 83% were seen once. Sequenced sample: PBMCs. The origin of the receptors is a girl aged 2 to 9 in good health and CMV-seronegative. Both conserved end residues are part of each CDR3. A D gene is named only where the DNA matches it firmly. Not all rows give a size; the values are once, few, many and, for expanded clones, a class.

CDR3 DNA,CDR3 protein,clone size,J gene,V gene,D gene
TGTGCCAGCAGGCCGGGACAGGGAAATACCGGGGAGCTGTTTTTT,CASRPGQGNTGELFF,.,TRBJ2-2,TRBV2,TRBD1
TGCGCCAGCAGCCCTAACTTGGGGGGTCCTGTAAATGAGCAGTTCTTC,CASSPNLGGPVNEQFF,.,TRBJ2-1,TRBV4-1,.
TGCAGCGTTGTAATAAGCGGGAGAAGAGAGACCCAGTACTTC,CSVVISGRRETQYF,once,TRBJ2-5,TRBV29-1,TRBD2
TGTGCCAGCAGCTTACTACAGGGGGGGTCCTACGAGCAGTACTTC,CASSLLQGGSYEQYF,.,TRBJ2-7,TRBV7-2,.
TGTGCCAGCAGTTTATTAGCTAGCGGCCTTATCACAGATACGCAGTATTTT,CASSLLASGLITDTQYF,once,TRBJ2-3,TRBV27,TRBD2
TGTGCCAGCAGTTTAGCGGGGAACACTGAAGCTTTCTTT,CASSLAGNTEAFF,.,TRBJ1-1,TRBV27,.
TGTGCCAGCAGCTTAGGGCTGGCGGGAGCGGGCGAGCAGTACTTC,CASSLGLAGAGEQYF,once,TRBJ2-7,TRBV7-9,TRBD2
TGCAGCGTTGCGTCGGGGAACTCCTACAATGAGCAGTTCTTC,CSVASGNSYNEQFF,.,TRBJ2-1,TRBV29-1,.
TGTGCCAGCAGCCCCGGGACTAGCGGTGAGACCCAGTACTTC,CASSPGTSGETQYF,.,TRBJ2-5,TRBV9,TRBD2
TGTGCCAGCAGTTGGGGGTCTGACAGGGCAAACACCGGGGAGCTGTTTTTT,CASSWGSDRANTGELFF,once,TRBJ2-2,TRBV2,TRBD1
TGTGCCTGGACCACTCAACCGGGGGGAAACACCATATATTTT,CAWTTQPGGNTIYF,.,TRBJ1-3,TRBV30,.
TGTGCCAGCAGTTTGACAGGGACCTATAGCAATCAGCCCCAGCATTTT,CASSLTGTYSNQPQHF,.,TRBJ1-5,TRBV27,TRBD1
TGTGCCACCAGCAGAGATTCGGAGACCCAGTACTTC,CATSRDSETQYF,.,TRBJ2-5,TRBV15,.
TGTGCCAGCAGCCAAGTCTGGTCTAGCGGGGGGTCCAGCTCCTACAATGAGCAGTTCTTC,CASSQVWSSGGSSSYNEQFF,.,TRBJ2-1,TRBV4-2,TRBD2
TGCGCCAGCAGCTTGGAATTGTCGGAGAGCTCCTACGAGCAGTACTTC,CASSLELSESSYEQYF,.,TRBJ2-7,TRBV5-1,.
TGTGCCAGTACTAACCAGGGGTTAGCGGGGGTCAATGAGCAGTTCTTC,CASTNQGLAGVNEQFF,.,TRBJ2-1,TRBV19,TRBD2
TGTGCCAGCAGTTTATCTAGCCTACTAGCCAAAAACATTCAGTACTTC,CASSLSSLLAKNIQYF,.,TRBJ2-4,TRBV28,.
TGCGCCAGCAGCTTTACAGGGTCGGCAGATACGCAGTATTTT,CASSFTGSADTQYF,.,TRBJ2-3,TRBV5-1,.